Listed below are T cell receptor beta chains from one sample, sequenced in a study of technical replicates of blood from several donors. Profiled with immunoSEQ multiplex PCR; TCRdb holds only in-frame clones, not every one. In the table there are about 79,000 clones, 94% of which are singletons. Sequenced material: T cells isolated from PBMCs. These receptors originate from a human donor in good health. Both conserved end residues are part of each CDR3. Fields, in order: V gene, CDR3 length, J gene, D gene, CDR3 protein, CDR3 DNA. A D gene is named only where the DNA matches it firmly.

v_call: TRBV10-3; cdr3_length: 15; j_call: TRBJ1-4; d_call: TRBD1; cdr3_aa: CAISGGGQANEKLFF; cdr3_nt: TGTGCCATCAGTGGTGGGGGACAGGCTAATGAAAAACTGTTTTTT
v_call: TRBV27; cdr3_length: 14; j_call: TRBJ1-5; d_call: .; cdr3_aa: CASSRTGGSQPQHF; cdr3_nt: TGTGCCAGCAGTAGAACGGGGGGAAGTCAGCCCCAGCATTTT
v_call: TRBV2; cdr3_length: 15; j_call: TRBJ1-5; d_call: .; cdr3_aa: CASQQNPYSNQPQHF; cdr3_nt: TGTGCCAGCCAACAGAACCCATATAGCAATCAGCCCCAGCATTTT
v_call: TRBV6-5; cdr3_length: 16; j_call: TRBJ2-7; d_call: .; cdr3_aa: CASSYDFWGRGYEQYF; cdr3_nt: TGTGCCAGCAGTTACGACTTTTGGGGCAGGGGCTACGAGCAGTACTTC
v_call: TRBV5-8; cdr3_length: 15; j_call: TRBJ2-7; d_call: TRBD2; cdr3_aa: CASSLERGFSYEQYF; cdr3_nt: TGTGCCAGCAGCTTGGAGCGGGGGTTTTCCTACGAGCAGTACTTC
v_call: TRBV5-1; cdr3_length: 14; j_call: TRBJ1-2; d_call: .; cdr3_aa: CASSLGVGRDGYTF; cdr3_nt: TGCGCCAGCAGCTTGGGGGTGGGGCGCGATGGCTACACCTTC
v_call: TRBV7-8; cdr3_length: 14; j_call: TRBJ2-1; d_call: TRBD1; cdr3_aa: CASSLTGGADEQFF; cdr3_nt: TGTGCCAGCAGCTTAACAGGGGGCGCAGATGAGCAGTTCTTC
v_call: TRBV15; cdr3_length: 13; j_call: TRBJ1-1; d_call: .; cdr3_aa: CATSRLTGTEAFF; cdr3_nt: TGTGCCACCAGCAGACTTACCGGCACTGAAGCTTTCTTT
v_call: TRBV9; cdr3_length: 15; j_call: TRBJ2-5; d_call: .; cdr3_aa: CASSVSAGPKETQYF; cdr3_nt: TGTGCCAGCAGCGTAAGTGCGGGTCCAAAAGAGACCCAGTACTTC
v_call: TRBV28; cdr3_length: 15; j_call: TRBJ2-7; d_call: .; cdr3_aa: CASSSSRDFSYEQYF; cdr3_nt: TGTGCCAGCAGTTCCTCCCGGGACTTTTCCTACGAGCAGTACTTC
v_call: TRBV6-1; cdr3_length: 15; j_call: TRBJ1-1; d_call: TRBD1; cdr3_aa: CASSERAKRTGSAFF; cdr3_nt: TGTGCCAGCAGTGAAAGGGCTAAAAGGACAGGGTCGGCTTTCTTT
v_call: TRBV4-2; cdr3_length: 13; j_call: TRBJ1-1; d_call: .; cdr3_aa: CASSQGQNTEAFF; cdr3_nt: TGTGCCAGCAGCCAGGGACAGAACACTGAAGCTTTCTTT
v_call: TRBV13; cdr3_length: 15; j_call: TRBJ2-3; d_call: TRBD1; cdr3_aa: CASSPGGSFTDTQYF; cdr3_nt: TGTGCCAGCAGCCCAGGGGGTAGCTTCACAGATACGCAGTATTTT
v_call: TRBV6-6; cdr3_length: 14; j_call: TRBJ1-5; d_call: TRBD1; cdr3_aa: CASSGTGTDQPQHF; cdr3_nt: TGTGCCAGCAGTGGGACAGGGACTGACCAGCCCCAGCATTTT
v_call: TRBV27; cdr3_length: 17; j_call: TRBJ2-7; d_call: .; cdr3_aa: CASRRQTDPLGVYEQYF; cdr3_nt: TGTGCCAGCAGACGACAGACAGACCCCTTAGGTGTGTACGAGCAGTACTTC
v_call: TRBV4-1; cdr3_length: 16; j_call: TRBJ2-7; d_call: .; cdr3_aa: CASSPIPAGRNYEQYF; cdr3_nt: TGCGCCAGCAGCCCAATCCCCGCGGGAAGAAACTACGAGCAGTACTTC
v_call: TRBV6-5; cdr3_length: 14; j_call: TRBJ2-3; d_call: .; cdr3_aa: CASSYWGDTDTQYF; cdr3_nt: TGTGCCAGCAGTTATTGGGGAGACACAGATACGCAGTATTTT
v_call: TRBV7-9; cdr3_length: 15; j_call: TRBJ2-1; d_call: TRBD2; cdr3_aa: CASSFRASGINEQFF; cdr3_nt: TGTGCCAGCAGTTTTAGAGCTAGCGGGATCAATGAGCAGTTCTTC
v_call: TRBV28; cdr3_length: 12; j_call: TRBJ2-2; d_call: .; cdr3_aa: CASRWPSGELFF; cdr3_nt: TGTGCCAGCAGGTGGCCTTCTGGGGAGCTGTTTTTT
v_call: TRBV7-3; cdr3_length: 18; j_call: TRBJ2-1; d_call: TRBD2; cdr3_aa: CASSPRPLTSGGPNEQFF; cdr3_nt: TGTGCCAGCAGCCCTCGACCCTTGACTAGCGGGGGGCCCAATGAGCAGTTCTTC
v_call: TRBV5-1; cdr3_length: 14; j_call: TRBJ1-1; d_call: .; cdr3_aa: CASSIDFGGTEAFF; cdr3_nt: TGCGCCAGCAGTATAGACTTCGGGGGCACTGAAGCTTTCTTT
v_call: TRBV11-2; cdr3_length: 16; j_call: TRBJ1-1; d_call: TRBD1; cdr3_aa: CASSDDGQGMNTEAFF; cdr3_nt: TGTGCCAGCAGCGACGACGGACAGGGAATGAACACTGAAGCTTTCTTT
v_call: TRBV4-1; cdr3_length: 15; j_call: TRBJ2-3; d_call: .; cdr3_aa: CASSQVGRREDTQYF; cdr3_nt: TGCGCCAGCAGCCAAGTCGGTAGGAGGGAAGATACGCAGTATTTT
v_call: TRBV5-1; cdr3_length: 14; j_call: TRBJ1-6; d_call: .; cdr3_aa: CASSLGQNNSPLHF; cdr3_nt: TGCGCCAGCAGCTTGGGGCAGAATAATTCACCCCTCCACTTT
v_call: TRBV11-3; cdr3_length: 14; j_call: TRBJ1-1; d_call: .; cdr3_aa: CASSLVNGEAEAFF; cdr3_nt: TGTGCCAGCAGCTTAGTTAACGGCGAGGCTGAAGCTTTCTTT
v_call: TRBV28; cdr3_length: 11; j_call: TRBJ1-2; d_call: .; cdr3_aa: CASSRKLGYTF; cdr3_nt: TGTGCCAGCAGCCGAAAACTGGGCTACACCTTC
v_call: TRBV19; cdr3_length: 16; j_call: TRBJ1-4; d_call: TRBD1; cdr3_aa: CASSKDRDRRDEKLFF; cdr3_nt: TGTGCCAGTAGCAAGGACAGGGATCGGCGGGATGAAAAACTGTTTTTT
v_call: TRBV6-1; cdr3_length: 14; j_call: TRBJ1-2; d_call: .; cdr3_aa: CASSEPYTRYGYTF; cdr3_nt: TGTGCCAGCAGTGAACCTTATACTCGCTATGGCTACACCTTC
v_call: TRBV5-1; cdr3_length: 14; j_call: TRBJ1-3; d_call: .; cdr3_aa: CASSRAGDGNTIYF; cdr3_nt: TGCGCCAGCAGCCGAGCCGGGGATGGAAACACCATATATTTT
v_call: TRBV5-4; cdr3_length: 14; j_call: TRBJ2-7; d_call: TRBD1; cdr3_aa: CASSPRDRVYEQYF; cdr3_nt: TGTGCCAGCTCCCCCCGGGACAGGGTCTACGAGCAGTACTTC
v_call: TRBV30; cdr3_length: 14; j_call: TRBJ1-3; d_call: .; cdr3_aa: CAWSLEQLPNTIYF; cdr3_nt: TGTGCCTGGAGTCTTGAACAGCTCCCAAACACCATATATTTT
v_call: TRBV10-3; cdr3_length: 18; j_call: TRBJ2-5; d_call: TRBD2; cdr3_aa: CAISESGTSGDPGETQYF; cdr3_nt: TGTGCCATCAGTGAGTCAGGGACTAGCGGGGACCCAGGGGAGACCCAGTACTTC
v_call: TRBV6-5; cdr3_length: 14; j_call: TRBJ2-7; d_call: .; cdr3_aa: CASSNWDITYEQYF; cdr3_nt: TGTGCCAGCAGTAATTGGGACATCACCTACGAGCAGTACTTC
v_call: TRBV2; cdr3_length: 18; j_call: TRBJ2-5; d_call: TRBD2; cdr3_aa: CASSEPSGGTWTQETQYF; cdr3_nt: TGTGCCAGCAGTGAACCTAGCGGGGGAACATGGACTCAAGAGACCCAGTACTTC
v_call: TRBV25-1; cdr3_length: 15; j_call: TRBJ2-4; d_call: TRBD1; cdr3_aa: CASSLRTGKKNIQYF; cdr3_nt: TGTGCCAGCAGTCTCCGGACAGGGAAGAAAAACATTCAGTACTTC
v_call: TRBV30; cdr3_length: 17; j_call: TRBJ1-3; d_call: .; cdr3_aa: CAWIVRVGGNSGNTIYF; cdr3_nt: TGTGCCTGGATCGTACGTGTTGGCGGAAACTCTGGAAACACCATATATTTT